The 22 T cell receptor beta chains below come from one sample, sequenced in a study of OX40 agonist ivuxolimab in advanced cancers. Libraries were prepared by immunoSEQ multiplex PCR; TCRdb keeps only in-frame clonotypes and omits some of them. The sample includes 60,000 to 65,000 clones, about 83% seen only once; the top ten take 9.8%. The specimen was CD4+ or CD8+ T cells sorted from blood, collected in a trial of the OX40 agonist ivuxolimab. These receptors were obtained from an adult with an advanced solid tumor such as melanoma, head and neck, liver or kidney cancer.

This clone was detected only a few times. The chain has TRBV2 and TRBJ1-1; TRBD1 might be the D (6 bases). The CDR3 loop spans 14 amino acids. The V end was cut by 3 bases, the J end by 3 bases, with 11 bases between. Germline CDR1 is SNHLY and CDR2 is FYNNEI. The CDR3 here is CASSDRGGYTEAFF. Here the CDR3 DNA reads TGTGCCAGCAGTGATCGAGGGGGGTACACTGAAGCTTTCTTT.

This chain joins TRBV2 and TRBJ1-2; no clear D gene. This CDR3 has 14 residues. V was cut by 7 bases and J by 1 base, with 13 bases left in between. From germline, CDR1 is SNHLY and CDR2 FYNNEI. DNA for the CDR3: TGTGCCAGCACACCCCGGACTGTTAACTATGGCTACACCTTC. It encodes CASTPRTVNYGYTF.

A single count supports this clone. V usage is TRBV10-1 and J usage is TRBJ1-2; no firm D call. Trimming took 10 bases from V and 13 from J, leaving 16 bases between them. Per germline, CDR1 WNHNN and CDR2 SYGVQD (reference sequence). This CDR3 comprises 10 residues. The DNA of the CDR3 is TGCGCCACCCACCCGACCGGGTCCACCTTC. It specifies CATHPTGSTF.

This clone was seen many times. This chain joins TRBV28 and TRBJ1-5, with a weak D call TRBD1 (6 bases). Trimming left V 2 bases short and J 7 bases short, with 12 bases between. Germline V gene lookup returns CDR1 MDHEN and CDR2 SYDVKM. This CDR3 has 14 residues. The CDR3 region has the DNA TGTGCCAGCAGTTTAACAGGGAACGCACAGCCCCAGCATTTT. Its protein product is CASSLTGNAQPQHF.

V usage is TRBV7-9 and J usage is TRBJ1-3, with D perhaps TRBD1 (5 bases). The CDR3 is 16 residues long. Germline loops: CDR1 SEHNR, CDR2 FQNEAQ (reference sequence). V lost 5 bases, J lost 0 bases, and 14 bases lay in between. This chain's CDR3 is CASSQPGRGSGNTIYF. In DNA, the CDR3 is TGTGCCAGCAGCCAACCGGGACGGGGCTCTGGAAACACCATATATTTT.

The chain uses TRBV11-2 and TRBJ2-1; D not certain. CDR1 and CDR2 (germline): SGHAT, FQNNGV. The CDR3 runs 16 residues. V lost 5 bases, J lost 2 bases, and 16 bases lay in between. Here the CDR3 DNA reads TGTGCCAGCAGCCCCGGCTTAAGGGCAACCTACAATGAGCAGTTCTTC. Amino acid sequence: CASSPGLRATYNEQFF.

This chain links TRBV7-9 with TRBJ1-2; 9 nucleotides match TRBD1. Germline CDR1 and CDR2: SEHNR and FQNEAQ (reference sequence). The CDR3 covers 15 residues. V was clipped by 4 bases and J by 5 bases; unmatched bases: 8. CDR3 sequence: CASSSPGQGGYGYTF. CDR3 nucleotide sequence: TGTGCCAGCAGCTCGCCGGGACAGGGAGGGTATGGCTACACCTTC. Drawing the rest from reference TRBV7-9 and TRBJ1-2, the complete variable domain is DTGVSQNPRHKITKRGQNVTFRCDPISEHNRLYWYRQTLGQGPEFLTYFQNEAQLEKSRLLSDRFSAERPKGSFSTLEIQRTEQGDSAMYLCASSSPGQGGYGYTFGSGTRLTVV.

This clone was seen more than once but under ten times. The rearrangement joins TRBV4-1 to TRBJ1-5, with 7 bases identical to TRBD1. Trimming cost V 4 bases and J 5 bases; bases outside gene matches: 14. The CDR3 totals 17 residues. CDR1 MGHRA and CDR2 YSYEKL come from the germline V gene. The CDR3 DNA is TGCGCCAGCAGCCCCGGGGGATTGACAGGGAATCATCAGCCCCAGCATTTT. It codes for CASSPGGLTGNHQPQHF.

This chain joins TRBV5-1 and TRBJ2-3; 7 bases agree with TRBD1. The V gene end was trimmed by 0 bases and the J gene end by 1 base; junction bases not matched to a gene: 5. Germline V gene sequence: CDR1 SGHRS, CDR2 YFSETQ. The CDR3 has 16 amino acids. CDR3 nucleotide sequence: TGCGCCAGCAGCTTGGCTAGGGACAGCGGCACAGATACGCAGTATTTT. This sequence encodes CASSLARDSGTDTQYF.

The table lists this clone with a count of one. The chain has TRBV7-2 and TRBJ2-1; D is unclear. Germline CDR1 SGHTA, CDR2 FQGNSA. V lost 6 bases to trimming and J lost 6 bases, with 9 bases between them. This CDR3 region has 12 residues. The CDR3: CASSPPFNEQFF. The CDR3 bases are TGTGCCAGCAGTCCTCCATTCAATGAGCAGTTCTTC.

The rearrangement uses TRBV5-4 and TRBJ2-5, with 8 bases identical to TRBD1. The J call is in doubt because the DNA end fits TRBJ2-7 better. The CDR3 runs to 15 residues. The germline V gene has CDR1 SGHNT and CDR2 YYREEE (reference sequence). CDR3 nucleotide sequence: TGTGCCAGCAGCTCCTTGGACAGGGCTCCCAACGAGCAGTACTTC. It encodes CASSSLDRAPNEQYF.

CDR3 region: CANLGAPDYGYTF. DNA for the CDR3: TGTGCCAACCTGGGGGCTCCTGACTATGGCTACACCTTC. The V gene is TRBV6-5, the J gene TRBJ1-2, with TRBD1 as a possible D gene (6 bases). Deletions cut 10 bases from V and 3 bases from J, with 15 bases between. The CDR3 length is 13 residues. CDR1 and CDR2 (germline): MNHEY, SVGAGI.

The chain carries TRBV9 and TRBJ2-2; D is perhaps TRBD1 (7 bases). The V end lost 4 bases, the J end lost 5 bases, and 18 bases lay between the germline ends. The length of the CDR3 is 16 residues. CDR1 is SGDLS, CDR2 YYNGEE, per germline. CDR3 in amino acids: CASSHEEGALTGELFF. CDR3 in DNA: TGTGCCAGCAGCCACGAGGAGGGGGCTTTAACCGGGGAGCTGTTTTTT.

For the CDR3, the DNA is TGTGCCATCAGCGTAGCGGGAAAGGTGAACAATGAGCAGTTCTTC. As protein: CAISVAGKVNNEQFF. This chain links TRBV10-3 with TRBJ2-1; TRBD2 matches at 8 bases. The CDR3 covers 15 residues. The V and J ends lost 6 bases and 5 bases, in that order; junction bases with no gene match: 9. CDR1 and CDR2 from the germline V gene are ENHRY and SYGVKD.

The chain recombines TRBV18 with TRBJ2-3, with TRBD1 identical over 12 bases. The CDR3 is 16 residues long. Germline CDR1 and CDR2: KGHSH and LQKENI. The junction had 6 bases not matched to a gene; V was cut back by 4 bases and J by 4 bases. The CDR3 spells CASSRGTGGFADTQYF. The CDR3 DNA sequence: TGTGCCAGCTCACGGGGGACAGGGGGCTTCGCAGATACGCAGTATTTT.

In DNA form, the CDR3 reads TGTGCCAGCAGTTCTAAGACTAGCGGGAGGTTCGGGAACACCGGGGAGCTGTTTTTT. Its translation is CASSSKTSGRFGNTGELFF. The chain uses TRBV11-2 and TRBJ2-2; the match to TRBD2 covers 13 bases. With V trimmed by 6 bases and J by 1 base, 11 bases remained unmatched. CDR3 length: 19 amino acids. Looked up from germline, CDR1 is SGHAT and CDR2 is FQNNGV.

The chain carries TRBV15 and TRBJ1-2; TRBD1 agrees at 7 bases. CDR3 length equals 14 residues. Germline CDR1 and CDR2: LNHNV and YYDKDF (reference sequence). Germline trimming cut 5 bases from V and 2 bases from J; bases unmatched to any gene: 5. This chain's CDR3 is CATSYRGGNYGYTF. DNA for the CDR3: TGTGCCACCAGCTACAGGGGAGGGAACTATGGCTACACCTTC.

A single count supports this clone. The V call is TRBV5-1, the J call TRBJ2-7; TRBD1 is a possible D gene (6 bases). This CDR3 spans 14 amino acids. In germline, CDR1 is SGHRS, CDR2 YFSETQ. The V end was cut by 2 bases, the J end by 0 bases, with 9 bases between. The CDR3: CASSLQGSSYEQYF. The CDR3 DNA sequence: TGCGCCAGCAGCTTACAGGGAAGCTCCTACGAGCAGTACTTC.

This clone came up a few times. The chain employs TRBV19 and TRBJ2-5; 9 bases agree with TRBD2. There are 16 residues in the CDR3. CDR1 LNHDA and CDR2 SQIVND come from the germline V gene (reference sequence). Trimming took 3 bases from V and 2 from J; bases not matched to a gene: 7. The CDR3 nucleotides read TGTGCCAGTAGTATTTCGGGCCTAGCGGGGCAAGAGACCCAGTACTTC. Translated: CASSISGLAGQETQYF.

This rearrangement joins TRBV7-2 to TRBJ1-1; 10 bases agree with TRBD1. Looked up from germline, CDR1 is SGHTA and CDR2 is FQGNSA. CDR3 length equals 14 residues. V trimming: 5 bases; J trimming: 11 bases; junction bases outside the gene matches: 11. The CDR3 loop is CASSPRTGGHGAFF. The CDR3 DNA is TGTGCCAGCAGCCCGCGGACAGGGGGGCATGGGGCTTTCTTT.

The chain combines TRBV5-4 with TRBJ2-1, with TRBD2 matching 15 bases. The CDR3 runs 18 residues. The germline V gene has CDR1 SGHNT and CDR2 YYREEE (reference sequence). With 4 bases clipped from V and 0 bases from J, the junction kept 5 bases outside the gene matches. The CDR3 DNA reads TGTGCCAGCAGCCGGGGGACTAGCGGGAGGAGCTCCTACAATGAGCAGTTCTTC. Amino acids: CASSRGTSGRSSYNEQFF. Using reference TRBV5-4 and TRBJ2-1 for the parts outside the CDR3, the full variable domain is ETGVTQSPTHLIKTRGQQVTLRCSSQSGHNTVSWYQQALGQGPQFIFQYYREEENGRGNFPPRFSGLQFPNYSSELNVNALELDDSALYLCASSRGTSGRSSYNEQFFGPGTRLTVL.

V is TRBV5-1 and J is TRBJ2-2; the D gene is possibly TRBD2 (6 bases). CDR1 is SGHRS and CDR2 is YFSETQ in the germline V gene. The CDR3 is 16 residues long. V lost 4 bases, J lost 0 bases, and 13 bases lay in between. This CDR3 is CASSPVPGANTGELFF. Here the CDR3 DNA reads TGCGCCAGCAGCCCCGTACCGGGGGCGAACACCGGGGAGCTGTTTTTT.